A single sample is the source of the 7 T cell receptor beta chains below, sequenced in a study of T cells in narcolepsy. TCRdb's copy holds only in-frame clones and misses some; the assay was immunoSEQ multiplex PCR. This sample has under 35,000 clones, with about four fifths found just once. Source material: memory (CD45RA-) CD4+ T cells from blood. All receptors derive from a human donor in good health.

The genes are TRBV30 and TRBJ1-5; D not resolved. V was cut by 0 bases and J by 8 bases, with 11 bases left in between. The CDR3 totals 13 residues. CDR1 and CDR2 from the germline V gene are GTSNPN and SVGIG (reference sequence). CDR3 in amino acids: CAWSVTFDKPQHF. Here the CDR3 DNA reads TGTGCCTGGAGTGTAACCTTTGACAAGCCCCAGCATTTT.

The CDR3 nucleotides read TGTGCCAGCAGTTTAAGGACTGGAGAGACCCAGTACTTC. Translating it yields CASSLRTGETQYF. The J gene is TRBJ2-5, the V gene TRBV27; D is possibly TRBD2 (5 bases). With 2 bases removed from V and 4 bases from J, the gap between germline ends came to 8 bases. This CDR3 is 13 amino acids long. The germline V gene encodes CDR1 MNHEY and CDR2 SMNVEV (reference sequence).

The chain couples TRBV5-1 to TRBJ2-3; 14 nucleotides agree with TRBD2. The germline CDR1 and CDR2 sequences are SGHRS and YFSETQ. With 4 bases clipped from V and 1 base from J, the junction kept 2 bases outside the gene matches. CDR3 length equals 16 residues. The CDR3 nucleotides read TGCGCCAGCAGCCCGACTAGCGGGGGGGGCACAGATACGCAGTATTTT. Protein product: CASSPTSGGGTDTQYF.

This chain joins TRBV18 and TRBJ1-3; TRBD1 might be the D (6 bases). The CDR3 extends over 15 amino acids. V dropped 2 bases and J dropped 4 bases, with 12 bases sitting between them. The germline CDR1 and CDR2 sequences are KGHSH and LQKENI. The CDR3 nucleotides read TGTGCCAGCTCACCATCCGGGACAAAAGGAAACACCATATATTTT. As protein: CASSPSGTKGNTIYF.

CDR3 protein: CASGPGRGGEETQYF. In nucleotides, the CDR3 is TGTGCTAGTGGCCCCGGTCGGGGAGGGGAAGAGACCCAGTACTTC. The chain recombines TRBV12-5 with TRBJ2-5; 7 bases line up with TRBD2. The germline gives CDR1 LGHNT, CDR2 FRNRAP. After removal of 6 bases from V and 3 bases from J, the junction contained 10 bases not matched to a gene. CDR3 length: 15 amino acids.

The chain employs TRBV5-6 and TRBJ1-2; a weak D match, TRBD1 (6 bases). The V end lost 1 base, the J end lost 4 bases, and 14 bases lay between the germline ends. Germline-derived CDR1 and CDR2 are SGHDT and YYEEEE. The CDR3 contains 15 residues. In nucleotides, the CDR3 is TGTGCCAGCAGCTTGTTTTATCAGGGGAGCTATGGCTACACCTTC. This gives the protein CASSLFYQGSYGYTF.

The CDR3 DNA follows: TGTGCCAGCAGCTATTACACCACTGAAGCTTTCTTT. Translated: CASSYYTTEAFF. The gene calls are TRBV5-6 and TRBJ1-1; D unclear. Deletions cut 3 bases from V and 4 bases from J, with 7 bases between. The germline V gene encodes CDR1 SGHDT and CDR2 YYEEEE. The CDR3 is made up of 12 amino acids.